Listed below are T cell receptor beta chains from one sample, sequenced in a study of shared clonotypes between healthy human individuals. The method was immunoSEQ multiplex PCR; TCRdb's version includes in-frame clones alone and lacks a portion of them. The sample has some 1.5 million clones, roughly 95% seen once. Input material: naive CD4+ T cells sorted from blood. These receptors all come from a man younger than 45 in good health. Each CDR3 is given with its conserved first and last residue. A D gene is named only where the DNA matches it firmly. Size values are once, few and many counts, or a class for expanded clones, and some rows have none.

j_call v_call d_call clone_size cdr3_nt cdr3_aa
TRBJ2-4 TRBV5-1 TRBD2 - TGCGCCAGCAGCTTGTTAGCGGGAGAGGGCAAAAACATTCAGTACTTC CASSLLAGEGKNIQYF
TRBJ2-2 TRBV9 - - TGTGCCAGCAGCGTAAGGGCCGAGAACACCGGGGAGCTGTTTTTT CASSVRAENTGELFF
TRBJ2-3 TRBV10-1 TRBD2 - TGCGCCAGCAGTGTTGGCCCTGGCGGGAGGGATACGCAGTATTTT CASSVGPGGRDTQYF
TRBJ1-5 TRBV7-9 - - TGTGCCAGCAGCCCTGGCCCCCAATCGCCCCAGCATTTT CASSPGPQSPQHF
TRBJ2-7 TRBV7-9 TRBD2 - TGTGCCAGCAGCTCCTTTCTAGCGGATAGCTCCTACGAGCAGTACTTC CASSSFLADSSYEQYF
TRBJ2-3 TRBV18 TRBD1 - TGTGCCAGCTCCCGACCGACAGGGGGTGCAGATACGCAGTATTTT CASSRPTGGADTQYF
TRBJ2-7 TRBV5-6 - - TGTGCCAGCAGTCGAGGGGATTTCGACGAGCAGTACTTC CASSRGDFDEQYF
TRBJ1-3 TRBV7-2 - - TGTGCCAGCAGCCCGAGAGGGCTTGGTTCCGTCGGCCGAAACACCATATATTTT CASSPRGLGSVGRNTIYF
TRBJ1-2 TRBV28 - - TGTGCCAGCAGTCCACCGGGACACAAGAACTATGGCTACACCTTC CASSPPGHKNYGYTF
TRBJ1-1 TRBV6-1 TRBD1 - TGTGCCAGCAGTGAAGGGACAGGGGGCCATAACACTGAAGCTTTCTTT CASSEGTGGHNTEAFF
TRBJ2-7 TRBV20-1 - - TGCAGTGCTACAGGGACCTCCTTGCGTGTGTTC CSATGTSLRVF
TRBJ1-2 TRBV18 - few TGTGCCAGCTCACCACCGGCCACAGCTCACTATGGCTACACCTTC CASSPPATAHYGYTF
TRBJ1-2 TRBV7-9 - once TGTGCCAGCAGCCCAAGGGAAGGAATCTATGGCTACACCTTC CASSPREGIYGYTF
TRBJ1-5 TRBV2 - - TGTGCCAGCAATCTCCTACAGAGCAATCAGCCCCAGCATTTT CASNLLQSNQPQHF
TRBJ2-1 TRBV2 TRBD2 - TGTGCCAGCAGTGAACTAGCGGGGTACAATGAGCAGTTCTTC CASSELAGYNEQFF
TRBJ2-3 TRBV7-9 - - TGTGCCAGCAGCTCGGATATTGATACGCAGTATTTT CASSSDIDTQYF
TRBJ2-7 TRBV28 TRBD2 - TGTGCCAGCAGTAGGACTAGCGGGAGATCCTACGAGCAGTACTTC CASSRTSGRSYEQYF
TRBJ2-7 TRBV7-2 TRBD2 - TGTGCCAGCAGACTAGCGGGAGGGCCTTACGAGCAGTACTTC CASRLAGGPYEQYF
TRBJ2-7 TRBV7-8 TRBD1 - TGTGCCAGCAGCCCCCTGGACAGGGGAGGATCCTACGAGCAGTACTTC CASSPLDRGGSYEQYF
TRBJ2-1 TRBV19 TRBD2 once TGTGCCAGTAGTATCTTGGGAGGGCGGTACAATGAGCAGTTCTTC CASSILGGRYNEQFF
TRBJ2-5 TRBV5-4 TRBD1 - TGTGCCAGCAGCTTTGGACAGGTTCGGGAGACCCAGTACTTC CASSFGQVRETQYF
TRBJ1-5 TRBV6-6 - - TGTGCCAGCACTGATCCGGGGGTCTCGGCCCAGCATTTT CASTDPGVSAQHF
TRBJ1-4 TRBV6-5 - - TGTGCCAGCAGTTACAATCGGGGGCAGAGGGGTGAAAAACTGTTTTTT CASSYNRGQRGEKLFF
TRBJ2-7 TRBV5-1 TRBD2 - TGCGCCAGCAGCTTGGCGGGAGGAACCTACGAGCAGTACTTC CASSLAGGTYEQYF
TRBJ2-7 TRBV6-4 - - TGTGCCAGCAGTGATCAGATTGACGTATACGAGCAGTACTTC CASSDQIDVYEQYF
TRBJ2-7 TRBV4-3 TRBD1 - TGCGCCAGCAGCCAACGACAGGGGGCCCCCTACGAGCAGTACTTC CASSQRQGAPYEQYF
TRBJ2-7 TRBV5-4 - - TGTGCCAGCAGCTTGGGACAGGGAGGAACCTACGAGCAGTACTTC CASSLGQGGTYEQYF
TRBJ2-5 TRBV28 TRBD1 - TGTGCCAGCAGTTTACCGGACAGGGGAGGGGGCCAGTACTTC CASSLPDRGGGQYF
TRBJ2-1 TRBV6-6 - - TGTGCCAGCAGTACAGTCCATGAGCAGTTCTTC CASSTVHEQFF
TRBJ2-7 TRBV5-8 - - TGTGCCAGCAGGCCCGGGGGCTACGGGGTCGGTACAATCTCCTACGAGCAGTACTTC CASRPGGYGVGTISYEQYF
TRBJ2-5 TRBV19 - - TGTGCCAGTACCTCGAGGACATTTTGGCCGGGGGAGACCCAGTACTTC CASTSRTFWPGETQYF
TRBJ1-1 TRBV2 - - TGTGCCAGCAGTGGGGGAATGAACACTGAAGCTTTCTTT CASSGGMNTEAFF
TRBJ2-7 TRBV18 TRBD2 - TGTGCCAGCTCACCCTTTTCAGCGGGAGTCGACGAGCAGTACTTC CASSPFSAGVDEQYF
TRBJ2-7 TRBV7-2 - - TGTGCCAGCAGCTTATCACAGGGTAGCTCTGGGGAGCAGTACTTC CASSLSQGSSGEQYF
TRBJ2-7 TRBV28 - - TGTGCCACTCTTTCCAGGGGAACCTACGAGCAGTACTTC CATLSRGTYEQYF
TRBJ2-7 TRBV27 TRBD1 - TGTGCCGCCGGGGACAGGGGGCGCAGCGAGCAGTACTTC CAAGDRGRSEQYF
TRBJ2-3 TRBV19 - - TGTGCCAGTAGTCTCGGGTCGGCAGGGGATCGCACAGATACGCAGTATTTT CASSLGSAGDRTDTQYF